This TCR beta chain comes out of a study of blood T cell repertoires in COVID-19. As for the study in general: There were acute and convalescent COVID-19 samples, and they came from the United States, Italy and Spain.

Authors' methods: Cell counts per sample came from amplifying reference gene primers. Some clones are missing from TCRdb's copy, which holds only in-frame ones; the method was immunoSEQ multiplex PCR. The D gene and trimming were derived from the DNA, and the V and J assignments and clone size from that table. Of around 68,000 clones listed, 82% are singletons. This clone was counted between two and nine times. This CDR3 has 15 amino acids. The V gene end was trimmed by 9 bases and the J gene end by 4 bases; junction bases not matched to a gene: 13. Germline V gives CDR1 SGHAT, CDR2 FQNNGV. This TCR was recovered from a man aged 80 or over with active COVID-19. The rearrangement joins TRBV11-2 to TRBJ1-1, with 8 bases lining up with TRBD1. Input material: peripheral blood. This CDR3 is CASGGATGVATEAFF. CDR3 DNA sequence: TGTGCCAGTGGGGGGGCGACAGGGGTGGCCACTGAAGCTTTCTTT.